This paragraph reports one TCR beta chain. The method was immunoSEQ multiplex PCR; TCRdb's version includes in-frame clones alone and lacks a portion of them. The sample records approximately 16,000 clones, 80% to 90% being singletons. The entry originates in a study of OX40 agonist ivuxolimab in advanced cancers. V lost 3 bases and J lost 4, with 12 bases in between. Germline loops: CDR1 MGHRA, CDR2 YSYEKL. This CDR3 spans 14 amino acids. The sequencing here drew on CD4+ or CD8+ T cells sorted from blood, taken in a trial of the OX40 agonist ivuxolimab. The sequence derives from an adult with an advanced solid tumor such as melanoma, head and neck, liver or kidney cancer. The gene calls are TRBV4-1 and TRBJ1-1; tentative D call: TRBD1 (6 bases). The CDR3 loop reads CASSQRGAGTEAFF. The CDR3 nucleotides read TGCGCCAGCAGCCAGAGGGGGGCAGGCACTGAAGCTTTCTTT.